These T cell receptor beta chains were read from a single sample in a study of Ad26.COV2.S vaccination and SARS-CoV-2 variants. The method was immunoSEQ multiplex PCR; TCRdb's version includes in-frame clones alone and lacks a portion of them. The table lists approximately 300,000 clones, around four fifths of them singletons, with around 2.2% in the top ten. The specimen comprised peripheral blood, sampled in a trial of Ad26.COV2.S vaccine versus placebo. All receptors come from a person aged 18-60 years who received the Ad26.COV2.S COVID-19 vaccine or a placebo. Both conserved end residues are part of each CDR3. The order of the fields is D gene, clone size, J gene, V gene, CDR3 length, CDR3 protein, CDR3 DNA. The D gene is left open where the match is weak. The size of a clone is reported for some rows only, either as once, few or many, or as a class for expanded clones.

NA NA TRBJ1-2 TRBV6-5 14 CASSRDLGEGGYTF TGTGCCAGCTCCCGAGACCTGGGAGAGGGTGGCTACACCTTC
TRBD1 NA TRBJ2-4 TRBV2 13 CASPGGTKNIQYF TGTGCCAGTCCAGGGGGAACCAAAAACATTCAGTACTTC
NA NA TRBJ1-2 TRBV9 13 CASSVGGNYGYTF TGTGCCAGCAGCGTGGGGGGTAACTATGGCTACACCTTC
NA NA TRBJ2-7 TRBV11-2 14 CASSLDHNTGEQYF TGTGCCAGCAGCTTAGATCACAACACCGGCGAGCAGTACTTC
TRBD1 few TRBJ2-7 TRBV7-6 15 CASSPDRARSYEQYF TGTGCCAGCAGCCCCGACAGGGCCCGCTCCTACGAGCAGTACTTC
NA NA TRBJ2-3 TRBV7-3 15 CASSLNWGGTDTQYF TGTGCCAGCAGCTTAAATTGGGGCGGCACAGATACGCAGTATTTT
TRBD2 NA TRBJ2-2 TRBV7-9 15 CASSTAGGSPGELFF TGTGCCAGCAGTACCGCGGGGGGTTCGCCCGGGGAGCTGTTTTTT
TRBD2 NA TRBJ2-5 TRBV12-3/TRBV12-4 13 CASRLAAQETQYF TGTGCCAGCAGGCTAGCGGCCCAAGAGACCCAGTACTTC
TRBD2 NA TRBJ2-1 TRBV5-6 16 CASSPLAGGAYNEQFF TGTGCCAGCAGCCCCCTAGCGGGGGGGGCCTACAATGAGCAGTTCTTC
NA NA TRBJ2-2 TRBV5-5 17 CASSGLYRKSNTGELFF TGTGCCAGCAGCGGCCTCTACAGGAAATCGAACACCGGGGAGCTGTTTTTT
TRBD2 few TRBJ2-5 TRBV11-3 16 CASSRKGLAGVETQYF TGTGCCAGCAGCCGCAAGGGACTAGCGGGGGTTGAGACCCAGTACTTC
TRBD1 NA TRBJ2-1 TRBV27 13 CASKGQGRDEQFF TGTGCCAGCAAGGGACAGGGAAGGGATGAGCAGTTCTTC
TRBD1 few TRBJ2-7 TRBV7-2 14 CASRPGTDSYEQYF TGTGCCAGCAGACCCGGGACAGACTCCTACGAGCAGTACTTC
TRBD2 NA TRBJ2-3 TRBV10-3 14 CAISAPTSGGTQYF TGTGCCATCAGCGCCCCTACTAGCGGGGGAACGCAGTATTTT
NA NA TRBJ1-2 TRBV18 14 CASSTTAGVYGYTF TGTGCCAGCTCCACCACCGCAGGGGTCTATGGCTACACCTTC
TRBD2 NA TRBJ2-1 TRBV5-4 19 CASSPVPGTNTQIYNEQFF TGTGCCAGCAGCCCGGTACCCGGGACTAACACTCAAATTTACAATGAGCAGTTCTTC